This T cell receptor (beta chain) was recorded in a study of CD8 T cells in ankylosing spondylitis. Study observations and caveats: Several highly homologous variants made up a TCR beta motif that seemed to typify ankylosing spondylitis blood.

With regard to this clonotype: The antigen is unknown.

Quantitative molecular-barcoded 5'-RACE generated the TCR beta libraries. TCRdb re-called the 5' RACE reads through MiXCR, storing one row per CDR3 protein. The table lists some 840,000 distinct CDR3 sequences, 12% of them singletons. Trimming cost V 4 bases and J 4 bases, with 14 bases left between them. Germline V gene sequence: CDR1 LGHNA, CDR2 YSLEER. The CDR3 extends over 14 amino acids. Sequencing used blood, either unsorted or a sorted T cell fraction (not recorded which). The sequence was obtained from a male donor with ankylosing spondylitis. The chain is built from TRBV4-3 and TRBJ2-7; D call uncertain. The CDR3 loop is CASSRERGRYEQYF. The CDR3 coding sequence is TGCGCCAGCAGCCGTGAAAGAGGACGGTACGAGCAGTACTTC.